Listed below are T cell receptor beta chains from one sample, sequenced in a study of T cell repertoires in cytomegalovirus infection. Which antigens these TCRs recognize remains unknown. TCRdb redid the calling of the reads with MiXCR, one entry per CDR3 protein. The data contain approximately 110,000 distinct CDR3 sequences, around a tenth of them singletons. Sequenced input: PBMCs, sequenced either directly or after in vitro stimulation (not recorded which). The receptors shown here come from a human donor in good health (CMV status not recorded). Some clones in this sample may be carry-over from other donors' samples. CDR3s include the opening cysteine and the closing phenylalanine or tryptophan. The D gene is left open where the match is weak. Rows may omit the clone size; those that give it use once, few, many or a size class.

cdr3_aa: CASSAIAPGTQYF
cdr3_nt: TGTGCCAGCAGCGCGATAGCCCCCGGGACCCAGTACTTC
clone_size: many
d_call: NA
v_call: TRBV7-2
j_call: TRBJ2-5

cdr3_aa: CASSFGFGGDTQYF
cdr3_nt: TGTGCCAGCAGTTTCGGGTTCGGGGGGGATACGCAGTATTTT
clone_size: few
d_call: TRBD2
v_call: TRBV12-3/TRBV12-4
j_call: TRBJ2-3

cdr3_aa: CASSPLSGIEKLFF
cdr3_nt: TGCGCCAGCAGCCCTCTTAGTGGAATCGAAAAACTGTTTTTT
clone_size: few
d_call: NA
v_call: TRBV4-1
j_call: TRBJ1-4

cdr3_aa: CASSFRDRPYEQYF
cdr3_nt: TGTGCCAGCAGTTTCCGGGACAGACCCTACGAGCAGTACTTC
clone_size: NA
d_call: TRBD1
v_call: TRBV7-2
j_call: TRBJ2-7

cdr3_aa: CSAGTGGAGRTEAFF
cdr3_nt: TGCAGTGCTGGGACAGGGGGCGCCGGGAGAACTGAAGCTTTCTTT
clone_size: few
d_call: TRBD1
v_call: TRBV20-1
j_call: TRBJ1-1

cdr3_aa: CASSPRGAGDYGYTF
cdr3_nt: TGTGCCAGCAGCCCCCGTGGGGCGGGTGACTATGGCTACACCTTC
clone_size: many
d_call: NA
v_call: TRBV7-6
j_call: TRBJ1-2

cdr3_aa: CASSPLVGLATTGELFF
cdr3_nt: TGTGCCAGCAGCCCTCTTGTGGGACTAGCTACCACCGGGGAGCTGTTTTTT
clone_size: many
d_call: TRBD2
v_call: TRBV12-3/TRBV12-4
j_call: TRBJ2-2

cdr3_aa: CASSLVRTSLGETQYF
cdr3_nt: TGTGCCAGCAGCTTAGTTCGGACTAGCCTGGGAGAGACCCAGTACTTC
clone_size: NA
d_call: TRBD2
v_call: TRBV7-2
j_call: TRBJ2-5

cdr3_aa: CASSLVHQRGDTQYF
cdr3_nt: TGTGCCAGCAGCTTAGTCCACCAACGTGGGGATACGCAGTATTTT
clone_size: few
d_call: NA
v_call: TRBV7-4
j_call: TRBJ2-3

cdr3_aa: CASSGVPYEQYF
cdr3_nt: TGTGCCAGCTCAGGGGTTCCCTACGAGCAGTACTTC
clone_size: many
d_call: NA
v_call: TRBV18
j_call: TRBJ2-7

cdr3_aa: CASSYTGGLEQYF
cdr3_nt: TGTGCCAGCAGTTACACCGGGGGCCTCGAGCAGTACTTC
clone_size: NA
d_call: NA
v_call: TRBV6-8
j_call: TRBJ2-7

cdr3_aa: CASSVGRLLNTEAFF
cdr3_nt: TGTGCCAGCAGCGTCGGACGGCTATTGAACACTGAAGCTTTCTTT
clone_size: many
d_call: NA
v_call: TRBV7-2
j_call: TRBJ1-1

cdr3_aa: CASSEYHGGSAEAFF
cdr3_nt: TGTGCCAGCAGTGAATATCACGGCGGTAGCGCTGAAGCTTTCTTT
clone_size: many
d_call: NA
v_call: TRBV6-1
j_call: TRBJ1-1

cdr3_aa: CASSTGQANTEAFF
cdr3_nt: TGTGCCAGCAGTACCGGACAGGCGAACACTGAAGCTTTCTTT
clone_size: many
d_call: TRBD1
v_call: TRBV12-3/TRBV12-4
j_call: TRBJ1-1

cdr3_aa: CASSTHRGQPGANVLTF
cdr3_nt: TGTGCCAGCAGCACCCACAGGGGGCAACCTGGGGCCAACGTCCTGACTTTC
clone_size: many
d_call: TRBD1
v_call: TRBV11-2
j_call: TRBJ2-6

cdr3_aa: CASTTGTGNSYEQYF
cdr3_nt: TGTGCCAGTACCACGGGGACAGGGAATTCCTACGAGCAGTACTTC
clone_size: many
d_call: TRBD1
v_call: TRBV19
j_call: TRBJ2-7

cdr3_aa: CASSPIGIRASAGRVAVLNIQYF
cdr3_nt: TGTGCCAGCAGCCCGATTGGGATCCGCGCCTCAGCCGGGAGGGTTGCGGTCCTGAACATTCAGTACTTC
clone_size: many
d_call: TRBD2
v_call: TRBV6-2/TRBV6-3
j_call: TRBJ2-4

cdr3_aa: CASSPFAGGQGTQYF
cdr3_nt: TGTGCCAGCAGCCCCTTCGCGGGAGGGCAGGGTACGCAGTATTTT
clone_size: many
d_call: TRBD2
v_call: TRBV7-9
j_call: TRBJ2-3

cdr3_aa: CASSYSRTSPYEQYF
cdr3_nt: TGTGCCAGCAGTTACTCTCGGACTTCCCCCTACGAGCAGTACTTC
clone_size: NA
d_call: NA
v_call: TRBV6-5
j_call: TRBJ2-7

cdr3_aa: CASSLVYRSAYEQYF
cdr3_nt: TGTGCCAGCAGCTTAGTTTATAGGTCCGCCTACGAGCAGTACTTC
clone_size: many
d_call: NA
v_call: TRBV11-2
j_call: TRBJ2-7

cdr3_aa: CASSLVATGSGNTIYF
cdr3_nt: TGTGCCAGCAGCTTAGTCGCGACAGGGTCAGGAAACACCATATATTTT
clone_size: NA
d_call: TRBD1
v_call: TRBV7-2
j_call: TRBJ1-3

cdr3_aa: CASSPLPGFGTEAFF
cdr3_nt: TGTGCCAGCAGCCCTCTCCCGGGTTTCGGCACTGAAGCTTTCTTT
clone_size: few
d_call: NA
v_call: TRBV12-3/TRBV12-4
j_call: TRBJ1-1

cdr3_aa: CASSWGPQGTSYEQYF
cdr3_nt: TGTGCCAGCAGCTGGGGACCACAGGGAACATCCTACGAGCAGTACTTC
clone_size: many
d_call: NA
v_call: TRBV7-8
j_call: TRBJ2-7

cdr3_aa: CTSSPRTGGEYNEQFF
cdr3_nt: TGCACCAGCAGCCCCCGAACGGGGGGGGAGTACAATGAGCAGTTCTTC
clone_size: NA
d_call: TRBD2
v_call: TRBV4-1
j_call: TRBJ2-1

cdr3_aa: CSAMGHQTGELFF
cdr3_nt: TGCAGTGCTATGGGACACCAAACCGGGGAGCTGTTTTTT
clone_size: NA
d_call: NA
v_call: TRBV20-1
j_call: TRBJ2-2

cdr3_aa: CASTPIQAGQPQHF
cdr3_nt: TGTGCCAGCACCCCGATACAGGCGGGTCAGCCCCAGCATTTT
clone_size: few
d_call: NA
v_call: TRBV6-2/TRBV6-3
j_call: TRBJ1-5

cdr3_aa: CSARATGTDEKLFF
cdr3_nt: TGCAGTGCTAGAGCGACAGGGACGGATGAAAAACTGTTTTTT
clone_size: NA
d_call: TRBD1
v_call: TRBV20-1
j_call: TRBJ1-4

cdr3_aa: CASSPSASGSRRYNEQFF
cdr3_nt: TGCGCCAGCAGCCCCAGCGCTAGCGGGAGTCGGAGGTACAATGAGCAGTTCTTC
clone_size: few
d_call: TRBD2
v_call: TRBV4-3
j_call: TRBJ2-1

cdr3_aa: CASSMGRVNTEAFF
cdr3_nt: TGTGCCAGCAGTATGGGCAGGGTGAACACTGAAGCTTTCTTT
clone_size: NA
d_call: NA
v_call: TRBV6-1
j_call: TRBJ1-1

cdr3_aa: CASSVEGTASEKLFF
cdr3_nt: TGTGCCAGCAGCGTAGAAGGGACGGCTTCTGAAAAACTGTTTTTT
clone_size: few
d_call: NA
v_call: TRBV9
j_call: TRBJ1-4

cdr3_aa: CASSLPYTEAFF
cdr3_nt: TGTGCCAGCAGTTTGCCGTACACTGAAGCTTTCTTT
clone_size: many
d_call: NA
v_call: TRBV12-3/TRBV12-4
j_call: TRBJ1-1

cdr3_aa: CASSLTGSQSTDTQYF
cdr3_nt: TGTGCCAGCAGTTTGACAGGGAGCCAAAGCACAGATACGCAGTATTTT
clone_size: many
d_call: TRBD1
v_call: TRBV7-2
j_call: TRBJ2-3

cdr3_aa: CASSTLGLAEQYF
cdr3_nt: TGTGCCAGCAGCACCCTCGGACTAGCCGAGCAGTACTTC
clone_size: many
d_call: TRBD2
v_call: TRBV7-6
j_call: TRBJ2-7

cdr3_aa: CASSPTGSSNQPQHF
cdr3_nt: TGTGCCAGCAGCCCGACAGGGTCTAGCAATCAGCCCCAGCATTTT
clone_size: NA
d_call: TRBD1
v_call: TRBV12-3/TRBV12-4
j_call: TRBJ1-5

cdr3_aa: CASTGRSYGYTF
cdr3_nt: TGTGCCAGCACGGGACGGAGCTATGGCTACACCTTC
clone_size: many
d_call: NA
v_call: TRBV6-2/TRBV6-3
j_call: TRBJ1-2

cdr3_aa: CSAARGVDEQFF
cdr3_nt: TGCAGCGCAGCTAGGGGCGTGGATGAGCAGTTCTTC
clone_size: many
d_call: NA
v_call: TRBV29-1
j_call: TRBJ2-1

cdr3_aa: CASSVTGANYGYTF
cdr3_nt: TGTGCCAGTAGTGTAACAGGGGCTAACTATGGCTACACCTTC
clone_size: NA
d_call: TRBD1
v_call: TRBV19
j_call: TRBJ1-2

cdr3_aa: CASRRLAGNEQFF
cdr3_nt: TGTGCCAGCAGAAGACTAGCGGGAAATGAGCAGTTCTTC
clone_size: few
d_call: TRBD2
v_call: TRBV6-6
j_call: TRBJ2-1

cdr3_aa: CVSSAGQAVYGYTF
cdr3_nt: TGCGTCAGCAGCGCAGGACAGGCAGTCTATGGCTACACCTTC
clone_size: NA
d_call: TRBD1
v_call: TRBV5-1
j_call: TRBJ1-2

cdr3_aa: CASSHQQGATTNEKLFF
cdr3_nt: TGTGCCAGCAGCCATCAACAGGGGGCGACGACTAATGAAAAACTGTTTTTT
clone_size: many
d_call: TRBD1
v_call: TRBV4-2
j_call: TRBJ1-4

cdr3_aa: CASSSYSNQPQHF
cdr3_nt: TGTGCCAGCAGTTCTTATAGCAATCAGCCCCAGCATTTT
clone_size: few
d_call: NA
v_call: TRBV27
j_call: TRBJ1-5

cdr3_aa: CASRDSGAANEQFF
cdr3_nt: TGTGCCAGCAGGGATAGCGGAGCCGCGAATGAGCAGTTCTTC
clone_size: many
d_call: NA
v_call: TRBV12-3/TRBV12-4
j_call: TRBJ2-1

cdr3_aa: CASSSNLNTGELFF
cdr3_nt: TGCGCCAGCAGCTCCAATCTAAACACCGGGGAGCTGTTTTTT
clone_size: NA
d_call: NA
v_call: TRBV5-1
j_call: TRBJ2-2

cdr3_aa: CATSENRGLHNEQFF
cdr3_nt: TGTGCCACCAGTGAAAACAGGGGGCTCCACAATGAGCAGTTCTTC
clone_size: few
d_call: TRBD1
v_call: TRBV24-1
j_call: TRBJ2-1

cdr3_aa: CASSLETTNEKLFF
cdr3_nt: TGTGCCAGCAGCCTGGAAACTACTAATGAAAAACTGTTTTTT
clone_size: many
d_call: NA
v_call: TRBV5-4
j_call: TRBJ1-4

cdr3_aa: CASSQEGQDYNEQFF
cdr3_nt: TGCGCCAGCAGCCAAGAAGGGCAGGACTACAATGAGCAGTTCTTC
clone_size: many
d_call: NA
v_call: TRBV4-1
j_call: TRBJ2-1

cdr3_aa: CASSRLSSGANVLTF
cdr3_nt: TGCGCCAGCAGCCGTCTTTCCTCTGGGGCCAACGTCCTGACTTTC
clone_size: NA
d_call: NA
v_call: TRBV4-3
j_call: TRBJ2-6

cdr3_aa: CASSEYGTYEQYF
cdr3_nt: TGTGCCAGCAGTGAATACGGTACCTACGAGCAGTACTTC
clone_size: NA
d_call: NA
v_call: TRBV6-1
j_call: TRBJ2-7

cdr3_aa: CASSQRTGIMNTEAFF
cdr3_nt: TGTGCCAGCAGCCAAAGGACAGGGATCATGAACACTGAAGCTTTCTTT
clone_size: many
d_call: TRBD1
v_call: TRBV14
j_call: TRBJ1-1

cdr3_aa: CATSRSPADTQYF
cdr3_nt: TGTGCCACCAGCAGGTCCCCCGCAGATACGCAGTATTTT
clone_size: NA
d_call: NA
v_call: TRBV15
j_call: TRBJ2-3

cdr3_aa: CASSFRRDNEQFF
cdr3_nt: TGTGCCAGCAGTTTTAGAAGGGACAATGAGCAGTTCTTC
clone_size: few
d_call: NA
v_call: TRBV12-3/TRBV12-4
j_call: TRBJ2-1